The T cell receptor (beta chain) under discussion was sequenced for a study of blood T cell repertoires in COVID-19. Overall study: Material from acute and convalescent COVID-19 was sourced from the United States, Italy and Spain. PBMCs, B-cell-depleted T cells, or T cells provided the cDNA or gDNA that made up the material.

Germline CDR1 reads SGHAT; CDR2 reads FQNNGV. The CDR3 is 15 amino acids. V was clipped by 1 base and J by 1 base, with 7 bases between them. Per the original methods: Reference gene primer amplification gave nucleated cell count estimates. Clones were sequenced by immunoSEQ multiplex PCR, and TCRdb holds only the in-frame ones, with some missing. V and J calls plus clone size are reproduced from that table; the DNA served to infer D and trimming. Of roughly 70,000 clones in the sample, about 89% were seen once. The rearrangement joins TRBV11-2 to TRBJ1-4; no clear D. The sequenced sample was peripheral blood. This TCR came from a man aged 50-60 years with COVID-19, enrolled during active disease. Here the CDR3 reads CASSLAGRTNEKLFF. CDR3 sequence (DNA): TGTGCCAGCAGCTTAGCGGGGAGAACTAATGAAAAACTGTTTTTT.